These 32 T cell receptor beta chains came from one sample sequenced in a study of glioma-infiltrating T cells after dendritic cell vaccination. Profiled with immunoSEQ multiplex PCR; TCRdb holds only in-frame clones, not every one. The repertoire consists of tens of thousands of clones, with 82% occurring once and the leading ten covering 7% to 10%. The sequencing here drew on blood, taken before dendritic cell vaccination. Every receptor here comes from a human donor with glioblastoma.

There are a few counts of this clone. The genes are TRBV28 and TRBJ1-2, with TRBD1 identical over 11 bases. Unmatched junction bases numbered 3, after V lost 2 bases and J lost 4 bases. Germline V gene data show CDR1 as MDHEN and CDR2 as SYDVKM. CDR3 length: 15 residues. Written as DNA, the CDR3 is TGTGCCAGCAGTTTAGGGGGGACAGGGGGCTATGGCTACACCTTC. It is translated as CASSLGGTGGYGYTF.

The gene calls are TRBV30 and TRBJ2-5; TRBD2 is a possible D gene (5 bases). Trimming took 1 base from V and 5 from J, leaving 5 bases between them. Germline V lookup: CDR1 GTSNPN, CDR2 SVGIG (reference sequence). The CDR3 runs to 11 residues. The CDR3 spells CAWSAGETQYF. The CDR3 bases are TGTGCCTGGAGTGCGGGGGAGACCCAGTACTTC.

This clone was detected a few times. V gene TRBV29-1 combines with J gene TRBJ2-7, with 12 positions matching TRBD1. CDR3 length: 14 amino acids. J lost 5 bases, V lost 7 bases, and 9 bases had no gene match. The germline V gene encodes CDR1 SQVTM and CDR2 ANQGSEA. The CDR3 nucleotides are TGCAGCGGCTCGGGGGGGACAGGGGGCAACGAGCAGTACTTC. Translation: CSGSGGTGGNEQYF.

In its sample, this clone was seen a few times. The chain couples TRBV10-3 to TRBJ2-6; 8 bases are shared with TRBD2. V lost 9 bases, J lost 0 bases, and 4 bases stayed unmatched. Germline CDR1 ENHRY, CDR2 SYGVKD. The CDR3 is 15 residues long. CDR3 loop: CAISGETSGANVLTF. CDR3 DNA sequence: TGTGCCATTAGCGGGGAAACCTCTGGGGCCAACGTCCTGACTTTC.

The genes are TRBV6-1 and TRBJ2-5; the match to TRBD1 covers 7 bases. The J call is uncertain, as TRBJ2-7 better fits the DNA end. Germline CDR1 and CDR2: MNHNS and SASEGT. CDR3 length: 13 residues. The CDR3 spells CASRQPGGYEQYF. The CDR3 nucleotides read TGTGCCAGCAGGCAGCCAGGGGGCTACGAGCAGTACTTC.

The gene calls are TRBV5-1 and TRBJ2-3; 12 nucleotides align to TRBD1. The length of the CDR3 is 17 residues. Germline trimming cut 4 bases from V and 8 bases from J; bases unmatched to any gene: 14. Germline lookup yields CDR1 SGHRS and CDR2 YFSETQ. The chain's CDR3 is CASSPGNPGQGAFTQYF. For the CDR3, the DNA is TGCGCCAGCAGCCCGGGGAATCCGGGACAGGGGGCTTTTACGCAGTATTTT.

A few counts support this clone. J is TRBJ1-2 and V is TRBV6-5, with TRBD1 matching over 10 bases. Germline V CDR1 and CDR2: MNHEY, SVGAGI. The V segment lost 5 bases and the J segment 4 bases; nucleotides outside the gene matches: 7. There are 15 residues in the CDR3. The CDR3 DNA follows: TGTGCCAGCAGTAAAACGGACAGGGGGATCTATGGCTACACCTTC. Protein sequence: CASSKTDRGIYGYTF.

The chain links TRBV9 to TRBJ2-1; 8 nucleotides line up with TRBD2. Germline V gene lookup returns CDR1 SGDLS and CDR2 YYNGEE. The CDR3 extends over 18 amino acids. Trimming cost V 0 bases and J 6 bases; bases outside gene matches: 14. CDR3 protein: CASSVVHSGALLPNEQFF. CDR3 sequence (DNA): TGTGCCAGCAGCGTAGTGCATAGCGGGGCGCTCCTCCCCAATGAGCAGTTCTTC.

V usage is TRBV4-2 and J usage is TRBJ1-6, with a tentative D call TRBD1 (5 bases). Looked up from germline, CDR1 is LGHNA and CDR2 is YNFKEQ. The CDR3 runs 14 residues. The ends were cut back, 1 base at V and 5 bases at J, with 6 bases in the middle. In DNA form, the CDR3 reads TGTGCCAGCAGCCAAGGGGGGGATAATTCACCCCTCCACTTT. It translates to CASSQGGDNSPLHF.

The chain couples TRBV7-6 to TRBJ2-2, with D possibly matching TRBD2 (6 bases). The CDR3 has 17 amino acids. The germline V gene has CDR1 SGHVS and CDR2 FNYEAQ. V was trimmed by 1 base and J by 4 bases, leaving 16 bases between them. This CDR3 reads CASSLVGRGIPTGELFF. For the CDR3, the DNA is TGTGCCAGCAGCTTAGTCGGGCGGGGTATTCCCACCGGGGAGCTGTTTTTT.

This clone was detected a few times. At one end, the junction sequence differs from germline, possibly due to a read error. This sequence joins TRBV7-7 and TRBJ2-7; 9 bases align to TRBD1. Germline loops: CDR1 SSHAT, CDR2 FNYEAQ (reference sequence). This CDR3 has 16 residues. The CDR3 DNA follows: TGTGCTAGCAGCTTAGGCGGCCCCGGGACAGGGAACGAGCAGTACTTC. This sequence encodes CASSLGGPGTGNEQYF.

This clone was picked up one time. CDR3 nucleotides: TGTGCCAGCATCACAGGAGGGGACAGGGTTAATTCACCCCTCCACTTT. It yields the protein CASITGGDRVNSPLHF. The chain joins TRBV28 to TRBJ1-6; 9 positions agree with TRBD1. This CDR3 has 16 amino acids. J was trimmed by 6 bases and V by 7 bases; bases with no gene match: 10. Germline assignment: CDR1 MDHEN and CDR2 SYDVKM.

The chain combines TRBV28 with TRBJ2-7, with 12 bases identical to TRBD2. The trim removed 6 bases at V and 3 bases at J, leaving 6 bases unmatched. The CDR3 contains 15 residues. Germline CDR1 reads MDHEN; CDR2 reads SYDVKM. CDR3 in amino acids: CASSEGLAGLYEQYF. CDR3 bases: TGTGCCAGCAGCGAAGGACTAGCGGGGCTCTACGAGCAGTACTTC.

The gene calls are TRBV5-1 and TRBJ2-7; a possible D gene is TRBD1 (6 bases). This CDR3 is built from 16 residues. Germline-derived CDR1 and CDR2 are SGHRS and YFSETQ. V was cut by 0 bases and J by 4 bases, with 17 bases left in between. CDR3 bases: TGCGCCAGCAGCTTGGGTGATGGGGGCGCGGTTTACGAGCAGTACTTC. Translation gives CASSLGDGGAVYEQYF.

The CDR3 loop is CATCETPDFGYTF. In DNA form, the CDR3 reads TGTGCCACCTGTGAGACACCGGACTTTGGCTACACCTTC. The chain employs TRBV28 and TRBJ1-2; D gene unclear. Germline V gives CDR1 MDHEN, CDR2 SYDVKM. V was clipped by 10 bases and J by 7 bases, with 19 bases between them. This CDR3 has 13 amino acids.

The V and J genes are TRBV6-1 and TRBJ2-7; 8 bases agree with TRBD2. Trimming cost V 4 bases and J 7 bases; bases outside gene matches: 12. CDR3 length: 15 residues. Germline-derived CDR1 and CDR2 are MNHNS and SASEGT. The CDR3 loop reads CASSATSGLSLEQYF. In DNA form, the CDR3 reads TGTGCCAGCAGTGCAACTAGCGGTCTTTCATTGGAGCAGTACTTC.

This clone is a singleton in its sample. The V call is TRBV9, the J call TRBJ2-3, with D possibly being TRBD2 (7 bases). The V end lost 0 bases, the J end lost 4 bases, and 12 bases lay between the germline ends. The germline V gene encodes CDR1 SGDLS and CDR2 YYNGEE. CDR3 length: 15 amino acids. The CDR3 loop reads CASSVEGGVSDTQYF. The CDR3 region has the DNA TGTGCCAGCAGCGTAGAGGGGGGGGTGTCAGATACGCAGTATTTT.

The chain combines TRBV14 with TRBJ2-7; D uncertain. This CDR3 is 12 amino acids long. Germline V gene data show CDR1 as SGHDN and CDR2 as FVKESK. The ends were cut back, 4 bases at V and 3 bases at J, with 7 bases in the middle. CDR3 in amino acids: CASSPSGYEQYF. The DNA of the CDR3 is TGTGCCAGCAGCCCCTCGGGCTACGAGCAGTACTTC.

This chain connects TRBV10-1 to TRBJ2-5; 7 bases agree with TRBD2. V gave up 0 bases and J gave up 3 bases; unmatched junction bases: 22. This CDR3 region has 21 residues. CDR1 and CDR2 (germline): WNHNN, SYGVQD (reference sequence). CDR3 sequence reads: CASSESWGGQWKTTSEETQYF. The DNA for the CDR3 is TGCGCCAGCAGTGAGTCATGGGGGGGTCAATGGAAGACTACGTCGGAAGAGACCCAGTACTTC.

This clone has more than one count but fewer than ten. This chain links TRBV4-2 with TRBJ2-3; D might be TRBD2 (5 bases). V gave up 2 bases and J gave up 6 bases, with 15 bases separating them. This CDR3 region has 15 residues. Germline V gene lookup returns CDR1 LGHNA and CDR2 YNFKEQ. The chain's CDR3 is CASSQTQSRGDTQYF. The CDR3 nucleotides read TGTGCCAGCAGCCAAACCCAGAGCCGAGGGGATACGCAGTATTTT.

In nucleotides, the CDR3 is TGTGCCAGCGGTAGTGCAGATACGCAGTATTTT. The encoded protein is CASGSADTQYF. V usage is TRBV6-6 and J usage is TRBJ2-3, with no clear D. Germline V gives CDR1 MNHNY, CDR2 SVGAGI (reference sequence). Trimming removed 8 bases from V and 4 bases from J, with 7 bases in between. The CDR3 runs 11 residues.

The chain carries TRBV6-4 and TRBJ1-6; 8 bases agree with TRBD1. Unmatched junction bases numbered 6, after V lost 10 bases and J lost 7 bases. CDR3 length: 13 amino acids. Germline loops: CDR1 MRHNA, CDR2 SNTAGT. CDR3 loop: CATKGQGNSPLHF. CDR3 sequence (DNA): TGTGCCACCAAAGGACAGGGAAATTCACCCCTCCACTTT.

This rearrangement joins TRBV6-1 to TRBJ1-5; possibly TRBD1 for D (5 bases). Looked up from germline, CDR1 is MNHNS and CDR2 is SASEGT. Trimming pared 6 bases from V and 0 bases from J, leaving 9 bases between. This CDR3 is built from 14 residues. Here the CDR3 reads CASSTGYSNQPQHF. As DNA, the CDR3 is TGTGCCAGCAGCACAGGATATAGCAATCAGCCCCAGCATTTT.

The V and J genes are TRBV9 and TRBJ2-6; possibly TRBD2 for D (5 bases). The germline V gene has CDR1 SGDLS and CDR2 YYNGEE. The CDR3 extends over 15 amino acids. Trimming took 1 base from V and 0 from J, leaving 5 bases between them. The DNA for the CDR3 is TGTGCCAGCAGCGTAACTAGCTCTGGGGCCAACGTCCTGACTTTC. Its protein product is CASSVTSSGANVLTF.

The chain has TRBV5-1 and TRBJ2-5; D is ambiguous. The CDR3 has 15 amino acids. The germline V gene has CDR1 SGHRS and CDR2 YFSETQ. V lost 3 bases and J lost 0, with 12 bases in between. In DNA, the CDR3 is TGCGCCAGCAGCTACGTCCCCGGGTACCAAGAGACCCAGTACTTC. Its translation: CASSYVPGYQETQYF.

The chain recombines TRBV28 with TRBJ1-3; D ambiguous. Germline CDR1 is MDHEN and CDR2 is SYDVKM. V lost 5 bases to trimming and J lost 1 base, with 9 bases between them. The CDR3 consists of 14 residues. This CDR3 reads CASSPAISGNTIYF. The CDR3 DNA follows: TGTGCCAGCAGTCCCGCTATTTCTGGAAACACCATATATTTT.

The DNA for the CDR3 is TGTGCCAGCAGTGAAGCGCGGGCGGCACAGGGTAGTCACTCACCCCTCCACTTT. Protein sequence: CASSEARAAQGSHSPLHF. V is TRBV6-1 and J is TRBJ1-6; tentative D call: TRBD1 (6 bases). Germline loops: CDR1 MNHNS, CDR2 SASEGT. V shed 0 bases and J shed 10 bases, with 22 bases lying between them. There are 18 residues in the CDR3.

This chain links TRBV4-1 with TRBJ1-1, with 9 bases that match TRBD1. Germline V gene data show CDR1 as MGHRA and CDR2 as YSYEKL. The CDR3 has 17 amino acids. Trimming cost V 1 base and J 4 bases; bases outside gene matches: 10. As DNA, the CDR3 is TGCGCCAGCAGCCAAGTTCGGGGACAGGGATCGTTCACTGAAGCTTTCTTT. Translation gives CASSQVRGQGSFTEAFF.

The chain carries TRBV6-5 and TRBJ1-4; TRBD1 matches 7 bases. This CDR3 region has 14 residues. CDR1 and CDR2 from the germline V gene are MNHEY and SVGAGI. V was pared by 6 bases and J by 7 bases, with 8 bases of the junction left unmatched. This chain's CDR3 is CASRRQGFGEKLFF. CDR3 DNA sequence: TGTGCCAGCAGGAGACAGGGCTTCGGTGAAAAACTGTTTTTT.

The chain carries TRBV6-5 and TRBJ2-3; TRBD1 matches at 8 bases. The trim removed 6 bases at V and 0 bases at J, leaving 2 bases unmatched. This CDR3 contains 14 residues. CDR1 is MNHEY, CDR2 SVGAGI, per germline. CDR3: CASRGQGSTDTQYF. CDR3 in DNA: TGTGCCAGCAGAGGACAGGGAAGCACAGATACGCAGTATTTT.

This chain links TRBV18 with TRBJ1-3; no clear D gene. The CDR3 totals 15 residues. Germline assignment: CDR1 KGHSH and CDR2 LQKENI. With 3 bases removed from V and 0 bases from J, the gap between germline ends came to 9 bases. CDR3 nucleotides: TGTGCCAGCTCACCCAATGCCTACTCTGGAAACACCATATATTTT. It codes for CASSPNAYSGNTIYF.

The rearrangement links TRBV30 to TRBJ1-3; the D gene is possibly TRBD1 (5 bases). The CDR3 is 16 amino acids. V shed 4 bases and J shed 0 bases, with 16 bases lying between them. The germline V gene encodes CDR1 GTSNPN and CDR2 SVGIG (reference sequence). The chain's CDR3 is CAWTRHGTYSGNTIYF. CDR3 bases: TGTGCCTGGACACGACACGGGACTTACTCTGGAAACACCATATATTTT.